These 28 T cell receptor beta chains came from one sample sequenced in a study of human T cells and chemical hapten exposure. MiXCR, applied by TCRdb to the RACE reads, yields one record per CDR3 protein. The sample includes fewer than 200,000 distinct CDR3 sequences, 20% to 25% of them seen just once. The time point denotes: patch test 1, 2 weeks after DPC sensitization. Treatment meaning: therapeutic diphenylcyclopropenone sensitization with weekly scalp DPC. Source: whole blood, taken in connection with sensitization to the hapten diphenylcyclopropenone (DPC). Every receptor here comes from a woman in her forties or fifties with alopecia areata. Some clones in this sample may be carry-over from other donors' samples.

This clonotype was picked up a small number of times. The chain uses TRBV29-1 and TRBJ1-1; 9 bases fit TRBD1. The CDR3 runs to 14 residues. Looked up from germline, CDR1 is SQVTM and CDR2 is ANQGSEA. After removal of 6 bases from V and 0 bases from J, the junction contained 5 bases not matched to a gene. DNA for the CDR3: TGCAGCGTGGGACAGGGAGTGATGAACACTGAAGCTTTCTTT. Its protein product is CSVGQGVMNTEAFF.

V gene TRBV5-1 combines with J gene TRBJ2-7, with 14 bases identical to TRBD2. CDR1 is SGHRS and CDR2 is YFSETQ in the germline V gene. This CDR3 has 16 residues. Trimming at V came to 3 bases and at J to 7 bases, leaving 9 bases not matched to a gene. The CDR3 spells CASSWGLAGALREQYF. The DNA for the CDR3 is TGCGCCAGCAGCTGGGGACTAGCGGGAGCATTAAGGGAGCAGTACTTC.

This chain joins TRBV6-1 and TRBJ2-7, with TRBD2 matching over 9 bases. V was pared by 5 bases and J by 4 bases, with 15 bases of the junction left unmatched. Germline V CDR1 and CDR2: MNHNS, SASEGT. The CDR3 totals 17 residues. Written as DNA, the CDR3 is TGTGCCAGCAGTTTTAAGATAGCGGGAGCTTCACATTACGAGCAGTACTTC. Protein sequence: CASSFKIAGASHYEQYF.

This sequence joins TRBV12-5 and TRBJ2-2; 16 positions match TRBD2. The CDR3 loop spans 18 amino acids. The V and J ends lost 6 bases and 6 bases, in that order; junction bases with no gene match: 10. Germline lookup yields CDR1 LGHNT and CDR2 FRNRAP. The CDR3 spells CASGGAGTSGRGAGELFF. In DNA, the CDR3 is TGTGCTAGTGGGGGCGCCGGGACTAGCGGGAGGGGCGCCGGGGAGCTGTTTTTT.

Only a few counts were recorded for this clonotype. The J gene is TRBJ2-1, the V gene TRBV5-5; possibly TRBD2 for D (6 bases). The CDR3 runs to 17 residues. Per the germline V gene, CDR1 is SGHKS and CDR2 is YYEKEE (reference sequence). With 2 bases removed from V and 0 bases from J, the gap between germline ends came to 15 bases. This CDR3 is CASSFRSAGLSYNEQFF. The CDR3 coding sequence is TGTGCCAGCAGCTTTCGGTCAGCGGGCCTCTCCTACAATGAGCAGTTCTTC.

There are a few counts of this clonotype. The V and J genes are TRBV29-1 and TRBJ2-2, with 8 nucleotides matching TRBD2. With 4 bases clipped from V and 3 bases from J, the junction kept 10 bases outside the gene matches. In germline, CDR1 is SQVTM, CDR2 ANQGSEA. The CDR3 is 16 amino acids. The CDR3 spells CSVGPRGGRDTGELFF. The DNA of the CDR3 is TGCAGCGTTGGTCCCCGGGGGGGGAGGGACACCGGGGAGCTGTTTTTT.

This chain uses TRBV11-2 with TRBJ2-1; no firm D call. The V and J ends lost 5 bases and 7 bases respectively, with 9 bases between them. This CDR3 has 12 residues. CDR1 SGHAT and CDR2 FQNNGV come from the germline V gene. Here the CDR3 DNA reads TGTGCCAGCAGCGCTACTCGGAATGAGCAGTTCTTC. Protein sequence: CASSATRNEQFF.

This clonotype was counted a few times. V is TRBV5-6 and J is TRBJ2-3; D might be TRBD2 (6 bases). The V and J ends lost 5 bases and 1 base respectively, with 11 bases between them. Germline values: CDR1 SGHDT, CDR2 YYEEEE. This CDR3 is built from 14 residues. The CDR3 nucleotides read TGTGCCAGCAGACCGGGACTCCGCACAGATACGCAGTATTTT. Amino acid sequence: CASRPGLRTDTQYF.

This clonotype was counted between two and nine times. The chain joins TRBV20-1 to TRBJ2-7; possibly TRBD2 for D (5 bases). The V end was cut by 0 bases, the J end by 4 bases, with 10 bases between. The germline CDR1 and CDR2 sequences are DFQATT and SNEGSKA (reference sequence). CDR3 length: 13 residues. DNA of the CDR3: TGCAGTGCTAGAGATTGGAGCGGATACGAGCAGTACTTC. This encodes CSARDWSGYEQYF.

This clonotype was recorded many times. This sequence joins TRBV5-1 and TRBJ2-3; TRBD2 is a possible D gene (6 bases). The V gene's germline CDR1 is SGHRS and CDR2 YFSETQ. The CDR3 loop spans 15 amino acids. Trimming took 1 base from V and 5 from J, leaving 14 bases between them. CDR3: CASSLSPGAGDTQYF. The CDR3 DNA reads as TGCGCCAGCAGCTTGTCCCCGGGAGCGGGAGATACGCAGTATTTT.

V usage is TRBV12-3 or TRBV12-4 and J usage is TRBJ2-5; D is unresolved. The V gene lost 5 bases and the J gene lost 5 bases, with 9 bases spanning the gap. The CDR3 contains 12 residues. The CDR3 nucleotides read TGTGCCAGCAGTCCTTGGTTCGAGACCCAGTACTTC. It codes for CASSPWFETQYF.

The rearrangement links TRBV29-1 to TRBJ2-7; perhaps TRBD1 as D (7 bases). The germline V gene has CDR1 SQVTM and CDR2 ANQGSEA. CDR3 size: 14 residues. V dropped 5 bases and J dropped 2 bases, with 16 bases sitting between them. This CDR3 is CSVSGRQGAYEQYF. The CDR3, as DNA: TGCAGCGTTAGCGGGCGGCAGGGGGCCTACGAGCAGTACTTC.

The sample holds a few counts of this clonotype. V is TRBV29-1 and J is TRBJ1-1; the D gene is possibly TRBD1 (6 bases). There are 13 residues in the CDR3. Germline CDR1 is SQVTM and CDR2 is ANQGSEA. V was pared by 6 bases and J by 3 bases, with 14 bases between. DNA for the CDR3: TGCAGCGTCATGGGGGCCGATGACACTGAAGCTTTCTTT. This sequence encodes CSVMGADDTEAFF.

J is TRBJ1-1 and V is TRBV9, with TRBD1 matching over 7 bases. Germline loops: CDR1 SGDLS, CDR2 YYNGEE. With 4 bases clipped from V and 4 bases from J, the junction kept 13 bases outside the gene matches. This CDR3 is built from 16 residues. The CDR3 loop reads CASSTTPGGQTTEAFF. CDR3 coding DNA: TGTGCCAGCAGCACCACTCCAGGGGGTCAGACCACTGAAGCTTTCTTT.

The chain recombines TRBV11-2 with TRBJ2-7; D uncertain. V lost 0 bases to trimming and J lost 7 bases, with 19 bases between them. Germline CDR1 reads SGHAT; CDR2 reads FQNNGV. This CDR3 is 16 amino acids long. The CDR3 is CASSLDGWIPVSEQYF. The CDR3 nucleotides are TGTGCCAGCAGCTTAGATGGGTGGATCCCGGTTTCGGAGCAGTACTTC.

The DNA of the CDR3 is TGCAGCGTTCGGACAGCTATTAGCACAGATACGCAGTATTTT. Translation: CSVRTAISTDTQYF. The chain is built from TRBV29-1 and TRBJ2-3; the D gene is possibly TRBD1 (6 bases). Per the germline V gene, CDR1 is SQVTM and CDR2 is ANQGSEA. The CDR3 length is 14 residues. V was pared by 5 bases and J by 0 bases, with 12 bases between.

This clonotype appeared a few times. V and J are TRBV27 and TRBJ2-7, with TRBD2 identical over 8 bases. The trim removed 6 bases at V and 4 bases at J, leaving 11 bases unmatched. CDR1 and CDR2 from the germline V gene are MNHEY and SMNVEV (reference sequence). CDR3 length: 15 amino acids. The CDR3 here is CASSRGLGVLYEQYF. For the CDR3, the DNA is TGTGCCAGCAGCCGGGGACTAGGGGTGTTGTACGAGCAGTACTTC.

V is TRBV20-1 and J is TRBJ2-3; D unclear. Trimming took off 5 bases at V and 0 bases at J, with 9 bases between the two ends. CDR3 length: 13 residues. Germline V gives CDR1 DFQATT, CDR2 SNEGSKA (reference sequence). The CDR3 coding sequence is TGCAGTGCTGAGAGTGCGAGCACAGATACGCAGTATTTT. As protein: CSAESASTDTQYF.

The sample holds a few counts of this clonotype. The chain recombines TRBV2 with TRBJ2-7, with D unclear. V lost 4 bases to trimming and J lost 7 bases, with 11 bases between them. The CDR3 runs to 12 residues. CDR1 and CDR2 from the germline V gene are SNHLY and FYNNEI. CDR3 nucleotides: TGTGCCAGCAGTGTCAGGCCTCGTGAGCAGTACTTC. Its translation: CASSVRPREQYF.

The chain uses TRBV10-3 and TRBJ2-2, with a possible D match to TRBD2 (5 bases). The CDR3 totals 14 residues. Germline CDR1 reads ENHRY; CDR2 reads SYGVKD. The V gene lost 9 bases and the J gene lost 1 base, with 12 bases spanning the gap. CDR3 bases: TGTGCCATTTCGGACTTGATGAACACCGGGGAGCTGTTTTTT. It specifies CAISDLMNTGELFF.

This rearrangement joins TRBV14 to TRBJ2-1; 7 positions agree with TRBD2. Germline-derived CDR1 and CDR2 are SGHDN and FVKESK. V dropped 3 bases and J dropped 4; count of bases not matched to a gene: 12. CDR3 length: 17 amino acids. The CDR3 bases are TGTGCCAGCAGCCAGAGACCCCGGGACTACATTTACAATGAGCAGTTCTTC. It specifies CASSQRPRDYIYNEQFF.

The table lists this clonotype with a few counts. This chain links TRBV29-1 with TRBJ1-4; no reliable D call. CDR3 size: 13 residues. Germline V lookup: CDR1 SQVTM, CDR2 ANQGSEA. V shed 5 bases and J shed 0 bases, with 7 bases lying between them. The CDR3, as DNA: TGCAGCGTTTCGAGGGCAACTAATGAAAAACTGTTTTTT. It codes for CSVSRATNEKLFF. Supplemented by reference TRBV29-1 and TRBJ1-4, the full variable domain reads SAVISQKPSRDICQRGTSLTIQCQVDSQVTMMFWYRQQPGQSLTLIATANQGSEATYESGFVIDKFPISRPNLTFSTLTVSNMSPEDSSIYLCSVSRATNEKLFFGSGTQLSVL.

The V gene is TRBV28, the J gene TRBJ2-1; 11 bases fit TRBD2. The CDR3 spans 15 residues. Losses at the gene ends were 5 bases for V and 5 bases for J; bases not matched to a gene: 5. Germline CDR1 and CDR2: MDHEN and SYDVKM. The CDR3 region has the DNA TGTGCCAGCAGTATACCGGGACTAGCGGACAATGAGCAGTTCTTC. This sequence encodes CASSIPGLADNEQFF.

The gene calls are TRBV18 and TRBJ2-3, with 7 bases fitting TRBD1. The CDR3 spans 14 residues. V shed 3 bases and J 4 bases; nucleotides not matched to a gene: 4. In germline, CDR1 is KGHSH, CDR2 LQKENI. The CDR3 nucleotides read TGTGCCAGCTCACCCGCCAGGGGGTCAGATACGCAGTATTTT. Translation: CASSPARGSDTQYF.

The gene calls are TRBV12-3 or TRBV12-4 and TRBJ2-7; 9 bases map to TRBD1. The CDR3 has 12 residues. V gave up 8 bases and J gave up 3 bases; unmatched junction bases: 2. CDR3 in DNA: TGTGCCAGCGAGGGACAGGGCTACGAGCAGTACTTC. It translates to CASEGQGYEQYF.

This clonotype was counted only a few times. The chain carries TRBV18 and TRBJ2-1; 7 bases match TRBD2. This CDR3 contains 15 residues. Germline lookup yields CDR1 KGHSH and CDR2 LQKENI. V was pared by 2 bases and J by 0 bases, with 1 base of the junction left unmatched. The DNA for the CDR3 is TGTGCCAGCTCACCAGTAGCGGGCTCCTACAATGAGCAGTTCTTC. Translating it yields CASSPVAGSYNEQFF.

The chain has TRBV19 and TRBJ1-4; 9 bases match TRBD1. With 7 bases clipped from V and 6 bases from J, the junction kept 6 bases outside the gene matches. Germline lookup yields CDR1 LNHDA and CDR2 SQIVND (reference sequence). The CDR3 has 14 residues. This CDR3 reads CASTSTGGDEKLFF. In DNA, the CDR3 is TGTGCCAGTACTTCGACAGGGGGGGATGAAAAACTGTTTTTT. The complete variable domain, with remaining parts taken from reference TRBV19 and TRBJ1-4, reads DGGITQSPKYLFRKEGQNVTLSCEQNLNHDAMYWYRQDPGQGLRLIYYSQIVNDFQKGDIAEGYSVSREKKESFPLTVTSAQKNPTAFYLCASTSTGGDEKLFFGSGTQLSVL.

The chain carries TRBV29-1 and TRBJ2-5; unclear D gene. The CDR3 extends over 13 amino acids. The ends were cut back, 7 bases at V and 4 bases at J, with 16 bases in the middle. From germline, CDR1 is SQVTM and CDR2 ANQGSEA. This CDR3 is CSAQHWNVETQYF. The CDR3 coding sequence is TGCAGCGCTCAACATTGGAACGTAGAGACCCAGTACTTC.